This TCR beta chain was sequenced for a study of OX40 agonist ivuxolimab in advanced cancers. About the research overall: Patients enrolled in dose escalation were diagnosed with hepatocellular carcinoma, melanoma, renal cell or head and neck cancer. Study outcomes and limitations: People who partly responded at 0.1-3.0 mg/kg had some of the least clonal expansion seen. At 0.1 to 3.0 mg/kg, clonal expansion of CD4+ and CD8+ blood T cells had occurred by week 6.

The V gene end was trimmed by 5 bases and the J gene end by 0 bases; junction bases not matched to a gene: 8. This CDR3 has 16 amino acids. CDR1 is SEHNR, CDR2 FQNEAQ, per germline (reference sequence). Here immunoSEQ multiplex PCR was the method, and the copy in TCRdb shows in-frame clones only, minus some. The sample carries some 78,000 clones, 70% to 90% recorded once. Details on this clone: What it recognizes is unknown.

The TCR originated in an adult with an advanced solid tumor such as melanoma, head and neck, liver or kidney cancer. This specimen consisted of CD4+ or CD8+ T cells sorted from blood, obtained in a trial of the OX40 agonist ivuxolimab. This rearrangement joins TRBV7-9 to TRBJ2-7; 9 bases are a match to TRBD1. DNA of the CDR3: TGTGCCAGCAGCCCTCGCGTGGGACAGGGCTCCTACGAGCAGTACTTC. Translated, it gives CASSPRVGQGSYEQYF.